This TCR beta chain originates from a study of blood T cells in healthy people across ages. Isolation recovered at least 6.5 million PBMCs from every sample. In this sample, this clonotype turned up a few times. Next came a second PCR, run for about 6 to 12 cycles, which used a sample-barcoded 5' primer along with a J-beta primer mix. MiXCR, applied by TCRdb to the 5' RACE reads, yields one record per CDR3 protein. Of 750,000 to 850,000 distinct CDR3 sequences in the sample, approximately 25% are singletons; the top ten hold approximately 4%. The sample was also reused in another study, on T cells of mothers and their children.

Sequencing was carried out using blood. This sequence originates from a boy aged 5-17 years in good health.

Here the CDR3 DNA reads TGTGCCAGCCTTCCCTCGACAGGGGGCTCTAACTATGGCTACACCTTC. Residues: CASLPSTGGSNYGYTF. This chain links TRBV6-5 with TRBJ1-2, with 10 bases aligning to TRBD1. Germline V gene sequence: CDR1 MNHEY, CDR2 SVGAGI. V shed 8 bases and J 0 bases; nucleotides not matched to a gene: 9. The CDR3 is 16 amino acids.